This T cell receptor (beta chain) was profiled in a study of T-cell memory formation after mild COVID-19. After 5'RACE with constant-segment primers, TCR alpha and TCR beta cDNA libraries carrying sample barcodes and UMIs were obtained. TCRdb called the 5' RACE reads again in MiXCR, with one record for every CDR3 protein. The sample consists of tens of thousands of distinct CDR3 sequences, around 7.2% of them appearing once. Germline assignment: CDR1 MNHNY and CDR2 SVGAGI (reference sequence). The V end lost 2 bases, the J end lost 2 bases, and 12 bases lay between the germline ends. This CDR3 contains 15 residues.

Material: PBMCs or a T cell subset sorted from them (not recorded which). The chain joins TRBV6-6 to TRBJ1-2, with D unclear. The receptor was derived from a man aged 18 to 29 who had mild COVID-19 (a few samples of this study predate the infection). Cell type and time point are not known. CDR3 protein: CASSYSGDGNYGYTF. The DNA for the CDR3 is TGTGCCAGCAGTTACAGCGGGGATGGAAACTATGGCTACACCTTC.